Sequencing of this T cell receptor (beta chain) was carried out in a study of CD8 T cells in Susac syndrome. Study at large: Patients with Susac syndrome had blood drawn and were at that point therapy-naive, on corticosteroids, or on intravenous immunoglobulin alone.

Whole-study results and caveats: Only a relatively small number of individuals were included in the TCR sequencing and HLA analysis.

In regard to this clonotype: Its antigen is currently unknown.

Reverse transcription of roughly 0.45 to 1 ug RNA was carried out with random hexamers. The TCR beta CDR3 was amplified by immunoSEQ multiplex PCR across 54 Vbeta, 13 Jbeta. TCRdb re-analysed the immunoSEQ multiplex PCR reads in MiXCR, keeping a single row per CDR3 protein. The sample records over 150,000 distinct CDR3 sequences, around 94% being singletons. Germline loops: CDR1 SNHLY, CDR2 FYNNEI. The V gene lost 6 bases and the J gene lost 8 bases, with 16 bases spanning the gap. The CDR3 spans 13 residues. Sequencing used CD4+ T cells from PBMCs. V and J are TRBV2 and TRBJ1-2, with D possibly matching TRBD1 (5 bases). This receptor was obtained from a human donor with Susac syndrome. CDR3 sequence: CASRAGPSWGYTF. The DNA for the CDR3 is TGTGCCAGCAGAGCAGGGCCCTCCTGGGGCTACACCTTC.